This T cell receptor beta chain emerged from a study of blood T cell repertoires in COVID-19 (dated by TCRdb to the early 2020s). For context, the study as a whole: Samples from collaborators originated in the United States, Italy and Spain and spanned both the acute and convalescent phases of COVID-19. The prospective study material was composed of cDNA or gDNA derived from T cells, B-cell-depleted T cells, or PBMCs. Deeply sampled blood TCRbeta repertoires from subjects exposed to, actively infected with, or recovered from COVID-19 were included in the dataset. A freely available public database, intended as a resource for researchers studying the immune response to SARS-CoV-2, is where the repertoires were released. The samples were drawn from two sources: the first 160 participants of the ongoing ImmuneRACE study, and 950 to 1,500 subjects contributed by 6 global collaborators. Sample metadata almost always included a de-identified subject ID, COVID-19 status, age in years and sex. Where available, HLA class I and class II types were taken from metadata supplied by the sample provider and were not determined by assay-based typing. The investigation overall reported the following: How much clinical and demographic metadata was included differed by source and by participant, and the metadata was provided uncurated.

Concerning this clone: It has no known antigen specificity. The record has no base qualities; no much larger clone is one base away.

The immunoSEQ Assay, a bias-controlled multiplex PCR, was used to amplify TCRbeta CDR3 regions from genomic DNA. In the source study's methods: Nucleated cell counts per sample were estimated from amplification of reference gene primers within the assay. To quantify the absolute abundance of each unique TCRbeta CDR3 rearrangement, sequence reads were collapsed and filtered. For each sample, productive Simpson clonality was calculated as the square root of Simpson's diversity index over productive rearrangements. The table comes from immuneACCESS by way of TCRdb, which keeps in-frame sequences with V and J called. Part of the clones is missing from these tables; in studies checked, under half for an unresolved V gene and the rest for unknown reasons. That table is the source of V, J and clone size, and D and trimming were worked out from the DNA. This sample gives tens of thousands of clones in total; approximately 80% of them show up just once. Roughly 9.8% of the sample is held by the ten biggest clonotypes.

Whole blood was collected in K2EDTA tubes by collaborating institutions according to the institutions' own protocols. Collaborator samples were shipped for TCRbeta analysis as frozen whole blood, isolated PBMCs, or DNA extracted from either sample type. V loses 0 bases, J loses 0 bases, and the germline ends lie 5 bases apart. Reading the germline V gene gives CDR1 SGHTA and CDR2 FQGNSA. Its CDR3 holds 15 amino acids, cysteine through phenylalanine. The retained sequence is limited to the CDR3, 45 bases, with the frame set at the first base. The sequence links TRBV7-2 to TRBJ2-2; too little of a D gene remains to name it. The material sequenced was peripheral blood. This clonotype was obtained from a human donor in a cohort sampled during active COVID-19. The nucleotides are TGTGCCAGCAGCTTAGCCGTAGCGAACACCGGGGAGCTGTTTTTT. It encodes CASSLAVANTGELFF. Joined to the reference TRBV7-2 and TRBJ2-2 proteins, this CDR3 gives the full variable domain: GAGVSQSPSNKVTEKGKDVELRCDPISGHTALYWYRQSLGQGLEFLIYFQGNSAPDKSGLPSDRFSAERTGGSVSTLTIQRTQQEDSAVYLCASSLAVANTGELFFGEGSRLTVL.